This T cell receptor beta chain was sequenced during a study of T cells in Graves' hyperthyroidism and ophthalmopathy. The TCR beta CDR3 regions underwent amplification using RNA transcripts as the source. The study used the HTBI primer set for a first-round RT-PCR of the TCR CDR3. TCRdb re-derived calls from the multiplex PCR reads in MiXCR, one entry per CDR3 protein. The sample records hundreds of thousands of distinct CDR3 sequences, over 15% being singletons. Trimming left V 4 bases short and J 1 base short, with 7 bases between. Germline CDR1 reads SQVTM; CDR2 reads ANQGSEA. The CDR3 extends over 12 amino acids. Patients aged 18 to 65 with hyperthyroidism were newly diagnosed, with duration under 2 months. Diagnoses used clinical symptoms, serum thyroxine and TRAb, thyroid ultrasound and orbital computed tomography. The authors obtained PBMCs from about 9.5 ml of fresh peripheral blood. This clonotype was picked up a small number of times.

The sample consisted of blood. The V gene is TRBV29-1, the J gene TRBJ1-1; D remains unclear. This clonotype was obtained from a young woman with Graves' hyperthyroidism. The CDR3 coding sequence is TGCAGCGTTGGGCCGGGGAACACTGAAGCTTTCTTT. It codes for CSVGPGNTEAFF. Full variable domain (missing parts from reference TRBV29-1 and TRBJ1-1): SAVISQKPSRDICQRGTSLTIQCQVDSQVTMMFWYRQQPGQSLTLIATANQGSEATYESGFVIDKFPISRPNLTFSTLTVSNMSPEDSSIYLCSVGPGNTEAFFGQGTRLTVV.